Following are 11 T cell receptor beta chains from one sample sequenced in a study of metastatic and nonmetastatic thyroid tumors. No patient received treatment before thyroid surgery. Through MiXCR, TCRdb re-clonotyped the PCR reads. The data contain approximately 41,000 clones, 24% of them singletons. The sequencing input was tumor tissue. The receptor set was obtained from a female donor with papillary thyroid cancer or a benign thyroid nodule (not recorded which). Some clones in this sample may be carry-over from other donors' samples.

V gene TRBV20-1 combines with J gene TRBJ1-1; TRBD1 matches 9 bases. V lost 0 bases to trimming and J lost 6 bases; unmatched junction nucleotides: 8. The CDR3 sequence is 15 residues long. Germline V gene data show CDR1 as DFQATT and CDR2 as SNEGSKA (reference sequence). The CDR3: CSARDSGTGRSEAFF. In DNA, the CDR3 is TGCAGTGCTAGAGATTCCGGGACAGGGAGGTCTGAAGCTTTCTTT.

The CDR3 is CATSALLAGSGDEQFF. The CDR3 DNA sequence: TGTGCCACCAGTGCCCTTCTAGCGGGTAGCGGGGATGAGCAGTTCTTC. V usage is TRBV24-1 and J usage is TRBJ2-1; 8 nucleotides align to TRBD2. Germline V gene lookup returns CDR1 KGHDR and CDR2 SFDVKD. The CDR3 length is 16 residues. Trimming cost V 5 bases and J 8 bases; bases outside gene matches: 13.

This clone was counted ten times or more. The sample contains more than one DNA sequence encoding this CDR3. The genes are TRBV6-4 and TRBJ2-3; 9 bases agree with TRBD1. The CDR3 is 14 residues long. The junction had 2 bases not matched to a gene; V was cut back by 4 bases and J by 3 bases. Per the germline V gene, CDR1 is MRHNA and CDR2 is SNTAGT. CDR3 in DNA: TGTGCCAGCAGTGTCGGACAGGGGACAGATACGCAGTATTTT. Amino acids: CASSVGQGTDTQYF.

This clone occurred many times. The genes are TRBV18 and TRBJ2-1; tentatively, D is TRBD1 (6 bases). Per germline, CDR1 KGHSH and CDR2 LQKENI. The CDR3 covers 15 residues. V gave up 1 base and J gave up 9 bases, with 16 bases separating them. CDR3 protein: CASSPQLFGGTEQFF. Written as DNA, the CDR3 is TGTGCCAGCTCACCACAACTTTTTGGGGGCACTGAGCAGTTCTTC. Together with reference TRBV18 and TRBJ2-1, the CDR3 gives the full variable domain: NAGVMQNPRHLVRRRGQEARLRCSPMKGHSHVYWYRQLPEEGLKFMVYLQKENIIDESGMPKERFSAEFPKEGPSILRIQQVVRGDSAAYFCASSPQLFGGTEQFFGPGTRLTVL.

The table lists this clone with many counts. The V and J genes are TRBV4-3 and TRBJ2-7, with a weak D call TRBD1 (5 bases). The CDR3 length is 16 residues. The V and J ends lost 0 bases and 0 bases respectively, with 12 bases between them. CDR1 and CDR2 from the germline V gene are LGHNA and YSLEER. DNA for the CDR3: TGCGCCAGCAGCCAAGATTGGCCAGGGTCCTCCTACGAGCAGTACTTC. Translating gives CASSQDWPGSSYEQYF.

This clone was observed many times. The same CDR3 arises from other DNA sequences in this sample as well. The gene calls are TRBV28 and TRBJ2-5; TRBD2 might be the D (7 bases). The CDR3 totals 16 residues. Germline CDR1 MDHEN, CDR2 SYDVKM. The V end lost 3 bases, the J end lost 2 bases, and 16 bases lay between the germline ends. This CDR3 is CASSLGGGIGQETQYF. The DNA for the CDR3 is TGTGCCAGCAGTTTGGGGGGGGGCATTGGGCAAGAGACCCAGTACTTC.

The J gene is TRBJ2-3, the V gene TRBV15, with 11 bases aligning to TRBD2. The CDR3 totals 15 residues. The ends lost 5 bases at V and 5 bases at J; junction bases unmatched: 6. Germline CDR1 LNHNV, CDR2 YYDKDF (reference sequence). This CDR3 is CATSPGTSGKDTQYF. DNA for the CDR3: TGTGCCACCAGCCCCGGGACTAGCGGCAAAGATACGCAGTATTTT.

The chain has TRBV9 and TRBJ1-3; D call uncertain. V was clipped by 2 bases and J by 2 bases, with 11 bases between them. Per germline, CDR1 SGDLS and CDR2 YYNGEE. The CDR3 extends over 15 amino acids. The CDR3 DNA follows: TGTGCCAGCAGCGTTCGGGGTGTCCCTGGAAACACCATATATTTT. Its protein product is CASSVRGVPGNTIYF.

Here the CDR3 DNA reads TGTGCCAGCAGCGGACCCTACAATGAGCAGTTCTTC. As protein: CASSGPYNEQFF. The chain is built from TRBV6-1 and TRBJ2-1; no clear D gene. The CDR3 covers 12 residues. Germline V gene data show CDR1 as MNHNS and CDR2 as SASEGT. V lost 6 bases and J 2 bases, leaving 5 bases between the germline ends.

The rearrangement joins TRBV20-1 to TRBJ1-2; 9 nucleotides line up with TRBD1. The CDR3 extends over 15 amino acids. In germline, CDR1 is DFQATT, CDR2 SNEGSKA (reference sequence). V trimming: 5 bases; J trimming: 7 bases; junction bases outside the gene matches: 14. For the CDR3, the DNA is TGCAGTGCTTACCGGGACAGGGCTTTGCGGGGTGGCTACACCTTC. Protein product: CSAYRDRALRGGYTF.

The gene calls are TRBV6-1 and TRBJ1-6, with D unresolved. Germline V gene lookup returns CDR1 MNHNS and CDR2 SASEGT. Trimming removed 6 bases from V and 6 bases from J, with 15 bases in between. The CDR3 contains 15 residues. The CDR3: CASSQPLGSNSPLHF. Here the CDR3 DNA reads TGTGCCAGCAGCCAACCATTAGGGTCTAATTCACCCCTCCACTTT.